What follows is one T cell receptor beta chain and its context. Its antigen is not yet known. No base qualities exist here, and no much larger clone lies one base off it. The data belong to a study of blood T cell repertoires in COVID-19 (dated by TCRdb to 2020 to 2022). For the wider study: The collaborator samples originated in the United States, Italy and Spain and spanned the acute and convalescent phases of COVID-19. The prospective study material was composed of cDNA or gDNA derived from T cells, B-cell-depleted T cells, or PBMCs. Deeply sampled blood TCRbeta repertoires from subjects exposed to, actively infected with, or recovered from COVID-19 were included in the dataset. The repertoires were released in a freely available public database meant as a resource for research on the immune response to SARS-CoV-2. The samples were drawn from the first 160 participants of the ongoing ImmuneRACE study and from 1,254 subjects provided by 6 global collaborators. Nearly every sample came with metadata listing a de-identified subject ID, COVID-19 status, age in years and sex. HLA class I and class II types, where available, came from metadata supplied by the sample provider rather than from assay-based typing.

The immunoSEQ Assay, a bias-controlled multiplex PCR, was used to amplify TCRbeta CDR3 regions from genomic DNA. For the original study's pipeline: The number of nucleated cells in each sample was estimated from the amplification of reference gene primers within the assay. To quantify the absolute abundance of each unique TCRbeta CDR3 rearrangement, sequence reads were collapsed and filtered. For each sample, productive Simpson clonality was calculated as the square root of Simpson's diversity index across productive rearrangements. Not all clones reach the TCRdb copy of this immuneACCESS table, which keeps in-frame sequences only. Checked studies attribute under half of the gap to unresolved V genes and leave the rest unexplained. Clone size and V and J calls were adopted from that table, with D and trimming inferred from the DNA. Counted in this sample were about 340,000 clones; about 86% of them appeared once. The ten largest clones capture 2.5% to 3.5% of the sample.

Here is what the overall study found, with its caveats: Clinical and demographic metadata were provided uncurated, with the amount varying by source and participant.

Trimmed from V: 2 bases; trimmed from J: 4 bases; junction bases lacking a gene match: 5. Sequences SGHTA (CDR1) and FQGNSA (CDR2) are obtained from the germline V gene. From the cysteine through the phenylalanine, the CDR3 covers 15 amino acids. The sequence is cut down to CDR3 DNA, 45 bases in frame from base 1. Collaborating institutions collected whole blood in K2EDTA tubes following their own protocols. For TCRbeta analysis, collaborators shipped samples as frozen whole blood, isolated PBMCs, or DNA extracted from either of those sample types. The clonotype comes from a man aged 30-40 years with active or convalescent COVID-19. The chain uses TRBV7-2 and TRBJ2-1, with 7 junctional bases fitting TRBD1. Sequencing was done on a sample of peripheral blood. The sequenced DNA is TGTGCCAGCAGCTTAAGTACAGGGGTGTACAATGAGCAGTTCTTC. It is translated as CASSLSTGVYNEQFF. The reference TRBV7-2 and TRBJ2-1 proteins fill in what lies around the CDR3, so the full variable domain reads GAGVSQSPSNKVTEKGKDVELRCDPISGHTALYWYRQSLGQGLEFLIYFQGNSAPDKSGLPSDRFSAERTGGSVSTLTIQRTQQEDSAVYLCASSLSTGVYNEQFFGPGTRLTVL.